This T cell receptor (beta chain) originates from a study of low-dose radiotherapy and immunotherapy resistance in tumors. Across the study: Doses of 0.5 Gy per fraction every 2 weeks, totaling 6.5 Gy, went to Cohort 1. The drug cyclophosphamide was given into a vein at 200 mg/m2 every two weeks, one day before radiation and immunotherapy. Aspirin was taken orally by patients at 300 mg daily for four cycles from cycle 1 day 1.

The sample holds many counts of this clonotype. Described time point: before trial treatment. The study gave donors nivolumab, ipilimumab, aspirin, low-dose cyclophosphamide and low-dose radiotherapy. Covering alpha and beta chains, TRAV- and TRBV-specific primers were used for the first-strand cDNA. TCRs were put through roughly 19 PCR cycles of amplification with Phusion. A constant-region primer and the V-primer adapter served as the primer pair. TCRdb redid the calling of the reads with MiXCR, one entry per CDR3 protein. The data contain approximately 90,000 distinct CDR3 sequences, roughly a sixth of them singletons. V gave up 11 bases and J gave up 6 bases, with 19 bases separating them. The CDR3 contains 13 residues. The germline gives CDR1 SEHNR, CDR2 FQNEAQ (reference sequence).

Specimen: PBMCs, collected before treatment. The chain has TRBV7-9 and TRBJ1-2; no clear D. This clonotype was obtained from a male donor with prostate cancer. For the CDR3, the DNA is TGTGCCCCTTCATCATATCCGTTTGATGGCTACACCTTC. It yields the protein CAPSSYPFDGYTF.